Listed below are T cell receptor beta chains from one sample, sequenced in a study of blood T cell repertoires in COVID-19. The protocol was immunoSEQ multiplex PCR, while the TCRdb copy is restricted to in-frame clones and leaves out a portion. The sample holds more than 250,000 clones; 85% to 90% are singletons and the top ten take roughly 1.6%. The specimen sequenced was PBMCs or T cells enriched from blood (not recorded which). The receptor source for this set is a woman younger than 35 with acute COVID-19. Both conserved end residues are part of each CDR3. The order of the fields is J gene, V gene, CDR3 protein.

J: TRBJ2-3
V: TRBV5-1
CDR3: CASSLFPGTPNTDTQYF

J: TRBJ1-5
V: TRBV29-1
CDR3: CSVGQIGQPQHF

J: TRBJ1-1
V: TRBV13
CDR3: CASSLSRGDTEAFF

J: TRBJ2-6
V: TRBV15
CDR3: CATSRDGQGASGANVLTF

J: TRBJ2-3
V: TRBV20-1
CDR3: CSASHGRDTDTQYF

J: TRBJ2-1
V: TRBV11-3
CDR3: CASSFGSGRGNEQFF

J: TRBJ1-6
V: TRBV28
CDR3: CASRDYDRAENSPLHF

J: TRBJ2-7
V: TRBV18
CDR3: CASSRTSGTYEQYF

J: TRBJ2-3
V: TRBV27
CDR3: CASSPNRGRATDTQYF

J: TRBJ2-3
V: TRBV19
CDR3: CASSRRVSTDTQYF

J: TRBJ1-5
V: TRBV6-5
CDR3: CASGVTWQGGGPQHF

J: TRBJ1-1
V: TRBV5-1
CDR3: CASSLVGGGTEAFF